This T cell receptor (beta chain) was recorded in a study of PD-L1 blockade in urothelial cancer. Study overall: The study started patients on atezolizumab in the mid-2010s, giving 1,200 mg intravenously every 3 weeks. Patients with male sex and bladder-origin urothelial cancer accounted for about 85% of the roughly 29 enrolled.

Study findings and constraints: Patients with below-median pretreatment blood clonality survived longer.

This clone was detected only once. The antigen is not known. Here immunoSEQ multiplex PCR was the method, and the copy in TCRdb shows in-frame clones only, minus some. The sample has about 84,000 clones; 82% are singletons. This material consisted of PBMCs, taken around atezolizumab (anti-PD-L1) treatment. The source of this sequence is a man in his 70s with urothelial cancer.

The DNA of the CDR3 is TGTGCCAGCGCCAGGGGTCTGGGGACAGATACGCAGTATTTT. It codes for CASARGLGTDTQYF. The chain uses TRBV7-2 and TRBJ2-3; D is possibly TRBD1 (6 bases). V lost 8 bases and J 3 bases, leaving 15 bases between the germline ends. This CDR3 is 14 amino acids long. From germline, CDR1 is SGHTA and CDR2 FQGNSA.